What follows are 27 T cell receptor beta chains derived from one specimen sequenced in a study of blood T cell repertoires in COVID-19. The repertoire was sequenced with immunoSEQ multiplex PCR; TCRdb's copy has only in-frame clones and lacks some. This repertoire shows fewer than 70,000 clones, over 75% found once; its top ten account for 2.5% to 3%. The sequenced material came from peripheral blood. The source is an elderly man with acute or convalescent COVID-19.

The V gene is TRBV18, the J gene TRBJ2-7; TRBD2 is a possible D gene (6 bases). The CDR3 totals 17 residues. The V gene's germline CDR1 is KGHSH and CDR2 LQKENI. Trimming cost V 3 bases and J 0 bases, with 18 bases left between them. The CDR3 DNA follows: TGTGCCAGCTCACCTCTTAGTAGCGGTTTGAGCTCCTACGAGCAGTACTTC. Protein sequence: CASSPLSSGLSSYEQYF.

The J gene is TRBJ2-5, the V gene TRBV12-5; 8 nucleotides agree with TRBD1. The ends lost 5 bases at V and 4 bases at J; junction bases unmatched: 3. The CDR3 length is 13 residues. Germline V gene data show CDR1 as LGHNT and CDR2 as FRNRAP. The CDR3 DNA follows: TGTGCTAGTGGTCCCGGACAGGGAGAGACCCAGTACTTC. It codes for CASGPGQGETQYF.

This clone was seen once. The V gene is TRBV19, the J gene TRBJ1-1; TRBD1 matches 7 bases. CDR1 is LNHDA and CDR2 is SQIVND in the germline V gene (reference sequence). The V gene end was trimmed by 5 bases and the J gene end by 1 base; junction bases not matched to a gene: 7. CDR3 length equals 15 residues. The CDR3 bases are TGTGCCAGTAGTCAACAGGGGCGCGGGAACACTGAAGCTTTCTTT. It translates to CASSQQGRGNTEAFF.

This clone has just one count. The chain couples TRBV11-2 to TRBJ2-7; no definite D call. Trimming pared 3 bases from V and 1 base from J, leaving 4 bases between. This CDR3 is 12 amino acids long. CDR1 and CDR2 (germline): SGHAT, FQNNGV. CDR3 protein: CASSFGSYEQYF. For the CDR3, the DNA is TGTGCCAGCAGCTTCGGGTCCTACGAGCAGTACTTC.

This sequence joins TRBV4-2 and TRBJ2-1; 13 bases match TRBD2. Losses at the gene ends were 3 bases for V and 5 bases for J; bases not matched to a gene: 1. CDR3 length: 15 residues. Germline loops: CDR1 LGHNA, CDR2 YNFKEQ. As DNA, the CDR3 is TGTGCCAGCAGCCAGGGGACTAGCGGGAACAATGAGCAGTTCTTC. This codes for CASSQGTSGNNEQFF.

The rearrangement joins TRBV27 to TRBJ2-2; 7 positions agree with TRBD1. The CDR3 runs 16 residues. After removal of 7 bases from V and 3 bases from J, the junction contained 11 bases not matched to a gene. Germline V gene data show CDR1 as MNHEY and CDR2 as SMNVEV (reference sequence). In DNA, the CDR3 is TGTGCCAGCACCCATACAGGGGTCTTCGACACCGGGGAGCTGTTTTTT. Protein sequence: CASTHTGVFDTGELFF.

This chain uses TRBV7-9 with TRBJ2-2, with 13 positions matching TRBD2. Germline trimming cut 2 bases from V and 5 bases from J; bases unmatched to any gene: 11. The CDR3 spans 19 residues. The germline V gene has CDR1 SEHNR and CDR2 FQNEAQ (reference sequence). The CDR3 DNA reads TGTGCCAGCAGCTTAAGACTAGCGGGAGGCCCTTCGGAAACCGGGGAGCTGTTTTTT. This encodes CASSLRLAGGPSETGELFF.

This chain connects TRBV19 to TRBJ2-7; 10 bases agree with TRBD1. Germline-derived CDR1 and CDR2 are LNHDA and SQIVND (reference sequence). This CDR3 region has 16 residues. The V gene end was trimmed by 4 bases and the J gene end by 5 bases; junction bases not matched to a gene: 11. Here the CDR3 reads CASSTPGQGKLDEQYF. CDR3 nucleotide sequence: TGTGCCAGTAGTACTCCGGGACAGGGGAAATTGGACGAGCAGTACTTC.

This clone has just one count. The chain combines TRBV12-2 with TRBJ1-2. TRBV12-2 is tagged as a pseudogene. The CDR3 extends over 14 amino acids. Here the CDR3 reads CASRLGREGVGYTF. Written as DNA, the CDR3 is TGTGCAAGTCGCCTAGGACGGGAAGGCGTAGGCTACACCTTC.

This chain connects TRBV24-1 to TRBJ2-1, with 8 positions matching TRBD2. The CDR3 has 13 residues. Trimming took 9 bases from V and 6 from J; bases not matched to a gene: 6. In germline, CDR1 is KGHDR, CDR2 SFDVKD. The chain's CDR3 is CATQSGSRNEQFF. The DNA of the CDR3 is TGTGCCACCCAAAGCGGGAGCCGCAATGAGCAGTTCTTC.

The rearrangement links TRBV11-2 to TRBJ2-7; 9 nucleotides match TRBD2. CDR1 and CDR2 from the germline V gene are SGHAT and FQNNGV. The ends lost 0 bases at V and 6 bases at J; junction bases unmatched: 6. This CDR3 spans 15 amino acids. The CDR3 protein is CASSLETRGRGEQYF. CDR3 DNA sequence: TGTGCCAGCAGCTTAGAAACCCGCGGGAGGGGCGAGCAGTACTTC.

This chain uses TRBV7-2 with TRBJ1-1; 7 bases align to TRBD1. Germline CDR1 is SGHTA and CDR2 is FQGNSA. V lost 2 bases to trimming and J lost 4 bases; unmatched junction nucleotides: 10. The CDR3 contains 16 residues. The CDR3 spells CASSLRLGGGGTEAFF. The CDR3, as DNA: TGTGCCAGCAGCTTAAGGTTAGGGGGCGGTGGCACTGAAGCTTTCTTT.

The V and J genes are TRBV5-1 and TRBJ1-1; D is unresolved. CDR3 length equals 13 residues. CDR1 and CDR2 (germline): SGHRS, YFSETQ. V was trimmed by 0 bases and J by 0 bases, leaving 3 bases between them. The CDR3 spells CASSLAVNTEAFF. The CDR3 nucleotides are TGCGCCAGCAGCTTGGCTGTGAACACTGAAGCTTTCTTT.

This chain links TRBV5-1 with TRBJ1-2; the D gene is possibly TRBD1 (6 bases). V was shortened by 7 bases and J by 2 bases, with 9 bases between the two germline ends. CDR3 length equals 12 residues. Germline values: CDR1 SGHRS, CDR2 YFSETQ. Here the CDR3 DNA reads TGCGCCAGCTCGGACAGAAACTATGGCTACACCTTC. This sequence encodes CASSDRNYGYTF. Drawing the rest from reference TRBV5-1 and TRBJ1-2, the complete variable domain is KAGVTQTPRYLIKTRGQQVTLSCSPISGHRSVSWYQQTPGQGLQFLFEYFSETQRNKGNFPGRFSGRQFSNSRSEMNVSTLELGDSALYLCASSDRNYGYTFGSGTRLTVV.

V and J are TRBV11-2 and TRBJ1-5; D ambiguous. Germline V CDR1 and CDR2: SGHAT, FQNNGV. The CDR3 totals 15 residues. V lost 1 base to trimming and J lost 2 bases, with 9 bases between them. The CDR3 reads CASSLGVAGNQPQHF. CDR3 in DNA: TGTGCCAGCAGCTTAGGGGTAGCAGGCAATCAGCCCCAGCATTTT. Variable domain in full (rest from reference TRBV11-2 and TRBJ1-5): EAGVAQSPRYKIIEKRQSVAFWCNPISGHATLYWYQQILGQGPKLLIQFQNNGVVDDSQLPKDRFSAERLKGVDSTLKIQPAKLEDSAVYLCASSLGVAGNQPQHFGDGTRLSIL.

This chain uses TRBV6-5 with TRBJ1-1; D unclear. The ends were cut back, 7 bases at V and 3 bases at J, with 15 bases in the middle. This CDR3 region has 14 residues. The germline V gene encodes CDR1 MNHEY and CDR2 SVGAGI. The CDR3 nucleotides read TGTGCCAGCACGGTAAGAGGTACGGACACTGAAGCTTTCTTT. Amino acids: CASTVRGTDTEAFF.

The chain uses TRBV19 and TRBJ1-4; TRBD1 agrees at 7 bases. The CDR3 contains 16 residues. Per germline, CDR1 LNHDA and CDR2 SQIVND (reference sequence). Trimming at V came to 7 bases and at J to 0 bases, leaving 8 bases not matched to a gene. Written as DNA, the CDR3 is TGTGCCAGTACCTGGACAGGATCTTCAACTAATGAAAAACTGTTTTTT. Translated, it gives CASTWTGSSTNEKLFF.

The chain couples TRBV29-1 to TRBJ1-1; TRBD1 matches 10 bases. Germline-derived CDR1 and CDR2 are SQVTM and ANQGSEA. The junction had 7 bases not matched to a gene; V was cut back by 3 bases and J by 3 bases. CDR3 size: 15 residues. In DNA form, the CDR3 reads TGCAGCGTTGAGGGACAGGGGTTTTTCTACACTGAAGCTTTCTTT. This translates into CSVEGQGFFYTEAFF.

In DNA form, the CDR3 reads TGCGCCAGCAGCGCTACGAATACAGGGGGTGAAAACGTCCTGACTTTC. Translated: CASSATNTGGENVLTF. The rearrangement links TRBV5-1 to TRBJ2-6; 8 nucleotides agree with TRBD1. CDR1 is SGHRS and CDR2 is YFSETQ in the germline V gene. V dropped 4 bases and J dropped 10; count of bases not matched to a gene: 13. The CDR3 is made up of 16 amino acids.

The chain is built from TRBV5-1 and TRBJ2-3; D gene unclear. Germline V gives CDR1 SGHRS, CDR2 YFSETQ. The CDR3 sequence is 17 residues long. The germline V and J ends were trimmed by 3 bases and 0 bases, with 17 bases remaining between them. The CDR3 loop reads CASSSNHNTPSTDTQYF. The CDR3 bases are TGCGCCAGCAGCTCCAACCATAACACGCCTAGCACAGATACGCAGTATTTT. Complete variable domain (other parts from reference TRBV5-1 and TRBJ2-3): KAGVTQTPRYLIKTRGQQVTLSCSPISGHRSVSWYQQTPGQGLQFLFEYFSETQRNKGNFPGRFSGRQFSNSRSEMNVSTLELGDSALYLCASSSNHNTPSTDTQYFGPGTRLTVL.

V usage is TRBV10-3 and J usage is TRBJ1-2, with 8 bases matching TRBD1. This CDR3 spans 14 amino acids. The V gene's germline CDR1 is ENHRY and CDR2 SYGVKD. Trimming at V came to 0 bases and at J to 4 bases, leaving 1 base not matched to a gene. The chain's CDR3 is CAISESTGVYGYTF. The CDR3 nucleotides are TGTGCCATCAGTGAGTCGACAGGGGTCTATGGCTACACCTTC.

The CDR3 DNA reads as TGTGCCAGCAGCTTCAGGGGCCTCTATGGCTACACCTTC. This encodes CASSFRGLYGYTF. This chain joins TRBV5-8 and TRBJ1-2, with a tentative D call TRBD1 (6 bases). V was pared by 2 bases and J by 4 bases, with 9 bases between. This CDR3 has 13 amino acids. Germline V gives CDR1 SGHTS, CDR2 YDEGEE.

This chain joins TRBV24-1 and TRBJ1-1; 9 nucleotides line up with TRBD1. Germline V gives CDR1 KGHDR, CDR2 SFDVKD. V lost 4 bases, J lost 3 bases, and 5 bases stayed unmatched. The CDR3 extends over 15 amino acids. DNA of the CDR3: TGTGCCACCAGTGACAACAGGGGGCCCTACACTGAAGCTTTCTTT. Residues: CATSDNRGPYTEAFF.

CDR3 region: CASSSRGPHEQYF. As DNA, the CDR3 is TGTGCCAGCAGCTCTCGAGGGCCCCACGAGCAGTACTTC. The rearrangement links TRBV7-2 to TRBJ2-7; perhaps TRBD2 as D (5 bases). The CDR3 consists of 13 residues. Trimming took 4 bases from V and 5 from J, leaving 12 bases between them. Germline V gene sequence: CDR1 SGHTA, CDR2 FQGNSA. The full variable domain, in which reference TRBV7-2 and TRBJ2-7 provide the parts outside the CDR3, is GAGVSQSPSNKVTEKGKDVELRCDPISGHTALYWYRQSLGQGLEFLIYFQGNSAPDKSGLPSDRFSAERTGGSVSTLTIQRTQQEDSAVYLCASSSRGPHEQYFGPGTRLTVT.

The chain combines TRBV28 with TRBJ1-3, with TRBD1 identical over 9 bases. Germline assignment: CDR1 MDHEN and CDR2 SYDVKM. With 6 bases clipped from V and 0 bases from J, the junction kept 18 bases outside the gene matches. This CDR3 spans 20 amino acids. For the CDR3, the DNA is TGTGCCAGCAGCACCCTCCTCGGGACAGGGACTAACCTCTCTGGAAACACCATATATTTT. Translation: CASSTLLGTGTNLSGNTIYF.

The sample holds one count of this clone. This chain connects TRBV27 to TRBJ2-5; D remains unclear. V lost 4 bases, J lost 12 bases, and 18 bases lay in between. The CDR3 loop spans 13 amino acids. The germline gives CDR1 MNHEY, CDR2 SMNVEV (reference sequence). CDR3 in DNA: TGTGCCAGCAGTTCCACCGGGTTTTCAGAGAAGTACTTC. This encodes CASSSTGFSEKYF.

This clone was seen once. V is TRBV24-1 and J is TRBJ2-1; 9 bases line up with TRBD2. V trimming: 5 bases; J trimming: 1 base; junction bases outside the gene matches: 2. From germline, CDR1 is KGHDR and CDR2 SFDVKD. The CDR3 is 15 residues long. The CDR3 reads CATSAAGGSYNEQFF. CDR3 coding DNA: TGTGCCACCAGTGCAGCGGGAGGTTCCTACAATGAGCAGTTCTTC.